The 30 T cell receptor beta chains below were found in one sample sequenced in a study of T cell clones after liver transplantation. This table comes from immunoSEQ multiplex PCR, and its TCRdb copy is limited to in-frame clones, with some not included. The repertoire holds roughly 80,000 clones, with less than 85% as singletons. This material consisted of CD4+ T cells from blood, taken at the 22-month timepoint. These receptors were collected from a human patient who received a liver transplant. Some T cells may have come from the graft donor.

The rearrangement uses TRBV5-1 and TRBJ2-5; 11 nucleotides match TRBD1. CDR3 length: 14 residues. V shed 4 bases and J 4 bases; nucleotides not matched to a gene: 3. Germline-derived CDR1 and CDR2 are SGHRS and YFSETQ. This CDR3 reads CASSAGTGGETQYF. The CDR3 DNA reads as TGCGCCAGCAGCGCCGGGACAGGGGGAGAGACCCAGTACTTC.

The chain combines TRBV13 with TRBJ2-3, with D maybe TRBD1 (6 bases). The CDR3 has 17 amino acids. Looked up from germline, CDR1 is PRHDT and CDR2 is FYEKMQ (reference sequence). V shed 5 bases and J shed 0 bases, with 18 bases lying between them. CDR3: CASSRNRDPSSTDTQYF. The CDR3, as DNA: TGTGCCAGCAGCCGTAACAGGGATCCCTCTAGCACAGATACGCAGTATTTT.

The chain has TRBV19 and TRBJ2-4; 7 nucleotides match TRBD1. The germline CDR1 and CDR2 sequences are LNHDA and SQIVND (reference sequence). V lost 4 bases and J lost 1; bases outside the gene matches: 7. The CDR3 contains 16 residues. The CDR3 is CASSTRGRGAKNIQYF. CDR3 nucleotide sequence: TGTGCCAGTAGTACAAGGGGGCGCGGGGCCAAAAACATTCAGTACTTC.

Only one count was recorded for this clone. The CDR3 protein is CASSFGFEGGSPQYF. CDR3 coding DNA: TGTGCCAGCAGCTTTGGGTTTGAGGGAGGGTCCCCGCAGTACTTC. The chain links TRBV5-8 to TRBJ2-7; 7 bases are shared with TRBD2. Trimming at V came to 2 bases and at J to 9 bases, leaving 14 bases not matched to a gene. CDR1 is SGHTS and CDR2 is YDEGEE in the germline V gene. The CDR3 has 15 amino acids.

The CDR3 DNA reads as TGTGCCAGCAGCGTCCCCAGGCGGGGGCGTTCTAACGCAGATACGCAGTATTTT. It specifies CASSVPRRGRSNADTQYF. This sequence joins TRBV9 and TRBJ2-3; D is possibly TRBD2 (7 bases). This CDR3 is 18 amino acids long. V was shortened by 2 bases and J by 4 bases, with 23 bases between the two germline ends. Germline values: CDR1 SGDLS, CDR2 YYNGEE. The entire variable domain, with the rest obtained from reference TRBV9 and TRBJ2-3, is as follows: DSGVTQTPKHLITATGQRVTLRCSPRSGDLSVYWYQQSLDQGLQFLIQYYNGEERAKGNILERFSAQQFPDLHSELNLSSLELGDSALYFCASSVPRRGRSNADTQYFGPGTRLTVL.

V is TRBV5-1 and J is TRBJ2-3; possible D gene TRBD1, 6 bases. CDR1 and CDR2 from the germline V gene are SGHRS and YFSETQ. V lost 3 bases and J 5 bases, leaving 13 bases between the germline ends. The CDR3 is 14 amino acids. The CDR3 is CASSSQGRVDTQYF. In nucleotides, the CDR3 is TGCGCCAGCAGCTCCCAGGGGAGAGTAGATACGCAGTATTTT.

The chain carries TRBV30 and TRBJ1-4; weak D call: TRBD1 (6 bases). From germline, CDR1 is GTSNPN and CDR2 SVGIG (reference sequence). V dropped 0 bases and J dropped 3 bases, with 11 bases sitting between them. The CDR3 is 15 amino acids. CDR3 amino acids: CAWSVQGTANEKLFF. DNA of the CDR3: TGTGCCTGGAGTGTACAGGGAACGGCTAATGAAAAACTGTTTTTT.

J is TRBJ2-2 and V is TRBV7-2, with TRBD2 matching over 8 bases. Germline values: CDR1 SGHTA, CDR2 FQGNSA. The CDR3 spans 16 residues. J lost 0 bases, V lost 5 bases, and 5 bases had no gene match. The CDR3: CASSRVAGTNTGELFF. The CDR3 coding sequence is TGTGCCAGCAGCCGCGTAGCGGGGACGAACACCGGGGAGCTGTTTTTT.

This sequence joins TRBV4-3 and TRBJ2-6, with unresolved D. V was shortened by 0 bases and J by 3 bases, with 9 bases between the two germline ends. CDR3 length equals 16 residues. CDR1 LGHNA and CDR2 YSLEER come from the germline V gene. This chain's CDR3 is CASSQDPSGGANVLTF. DNA of the CDR3: TGCGCCAGCAGCCAAGATCCGAGTGGTGGGGCCAACGTCCTGACTTTC.

This chain uses TRBV29-1 with TRBJ1-4; perhaps TRBD1 as D (6 bases). The CDR3 is 12 residues long. V gave up 4 bases and J gave up 5 bases, with 8 bases separating them. The germline gives CDR1 SQVTM, CDR2 ANQGSEA. This CDR3 is CSVGTANEKLFF. The CDR3 bases are TGCAGCGTTGGGACAGCGAATGAAAAACTGTTTTTT.

The gene calls are TRBV21-1 and TRBJ1-5. TRBV21-1 is marked as a pseudogene. The CDR3 runs 10 residues. CDR3 nucleotide sequence: TGTGCCAGCAGTACGCAGCCCCAGCATTTT. It codes for CASSTQPQHF.

The chain has TRBV19 and TRBJ1-2; D is uncertain. Trimming left V 5 bases short and J 4 bases short, with 14 bases between. The CDR3 is made up of 14 amino acids. Per germline, CDR1 LNHDA and CDR2 SQIVND (reference sequence). The CDR3 protein is CASSFTQPPYGYTF. The CDR3 DNA sequence: TGTGCCAGTAGTTTTACCCAACCGCCCTATGGCTACACCTTC.

The chain links TRBV18 to TRBJ1-1; D is uncertain. There are 13 residues in the CDR3. CDR1 and CDR2 from the germline V gene are KGHSH and LQKENI. The germline V and J ends were trimmed by 2 bases and 3 bases, with 7 bases remaining between them. CDR3 bases: TGTGCCAGCTCACCAGATCAGGACACTGAAGCTTTCTTT. Protein product: CASSPDQDTEAFF.

The gene calls are TRBV5-6 and TRBJ2-3; 8 bases are shared with TRBD1. Germline V gives CDR1 SGHDT, CDR2 YYEEEE. J was trimmed by 5 bases and V by 3 bases; bases with no gene match: 8. The CDR3 runs 15 residues. The CDR3 nucleotides read TGTGCCAGCAGCTCTGGCAGGGGGCGAAGAGATACGCAGTATTTT. This codes for CASSSGRGRRDTQYF. Drawing the rest from reference TRBV5-6 and TRBJ2-3, the complete variable domain is DAGVTQSPTHLIKTRGQQVTLRCSPKSGHDTVSWYQQALGQGPQFIFQYYEEEERQRGNFPDRFSGHQFPNYSSELNVNALLLGDSALYLCASSSGRGRRDTQYFGPGTRLTVL.

There are many counts of this clone. The chain employs TRBV19 and TRBJ1-5, with 11 bases lining up with TRBD1. The length of the CDR3 is 16 residues. Germline V lookup: CDR1 LNHDA, CDR2 SQIVND (reference sequence). V shed 2 bases and J 3 bases; nucleotides not matched to a gene: 3. CDR3 protein: CASSIRTGGDNQPQHF. DNA for the CDR3: TGTGCCAGTAGTATACGGACAGGGGGCGACAATCAGCCCCAGCATTTT.

The table lists this clone with a count of one. The chain is built from TRBV7-2 and TRBJ2-3, with TRBD2 as a possible D gene (6 bases). Germline V gene lookup returns CDR1 SGHTA and CDR2 FQGNSA. V was cut by 8 bases and J by 3 bases, with 12 bases left in between. This CDR3 has 13 amino acids. CDR3 in DNA: TGTGCCAGCCGTCCCGGGGGTACAGATACGCAGTATTTT. This gives the protein CASRPGGTDTQYF.

The V and J genes are TRBV9 and TRBJ1-3; D is ambiguous. From germline, CDR1 is SGDLS and CDR2 YYNGEE. The CDR3 spans 18 residues. Deletions cut 2 bases from V and 0 bases from J, with 18 bases between. CDR3 DNA sequence: TGTGCCAGCAGCGTCGGTCCTTCTTCCTTTTTCTCTGGAAACACCATATATTTT. Translation: CASSVGPSSFFSGNTIYF.

The chain uses TRBV18 and TRBJ2-5; D remains unclear. Germline CDR1 is KGHSH and CDR2 is LQKENI. This CDR3 is 14 amino acids long. V dropped 3 bases and J dropped 2 bases, with 10 bases sitting between them. CDR3 coding DNA: TGTGCCAGCTCACCGGGCCGTATACAAGAGACCCAGTACTTC. Translating it yields CASSPGRIQETQYF.

In this sample, this clone turned up a few times. The CDR3 DNA follows: TGTGCCAGCAGCTGGGGACTTCGGGACACTGAAGCTTTCTTT. It encodes CASSWGLRDTEAFF. The chain employs TRBV5-6 and TRBJ1-1, with TRBD1 as a possible D gene (5 bases). Germline CDR1 reads SGHDT; CDR2 reads YYEEEE. The CDR3 consists of 14 residues. The V and J ends lost 3 bases and 3 bases respectively, with 12 bases between them.

The rearrangement joins TRBV7-2 to TRBJ2-7; the match to TRBD1 covers 7 bases. This CDR3 is built from 14 residues. Germline trimming cut 5 bases from V and 1 base from J; bases unmatched to any gene: 5. Germline CDR1 and CDR2: SGHTA and FQGNSA. The chain's CDR3 is CASSIYRGSYEQYF. The CDR3 DNA reads as TGTGCCAGCAGCATATACAGGGGTTCCTACGAGCAGTACTTC.

The rearrangement links TRBV4-3 to TRBJ2-2; the match to TRBD2 covers 8 bases. V gave up 0 bases and J gave up 10 bases; unmatched junction bases: 4. This CDR3 spans 14 amino acids. The germline gives CDR1 LGHNA, CDR2 YSLEER. The CDR3 DNA is TGCGCCAGCAGCCAAGAGGGAGCGGGAGAGGAGCTGTTTTTT. It is translated as CASSQEGAGEELFF.

This chain links TRBV12-5 with TRBJ1-3; D is possibly TRBD1 (5 bases). CDR3 length: 16 residues. V shed 6 bases and J shed 7 bases, with 22 bases lying between them. The germline gives CDR1 LGHNT, CDR2 FRNRAP. CDR3 sequence reads: CASGRMGPSSGNTIYF. CDR3 DNA sequence: TGTGCTAGTGGCAGGATGGGACCTTCGAGTGGTAACACCATATATTTT.

The chain carries TRBV5-6 and TRBJ2-1; 12 nucleotides agree with TRBD2. The CDR3 has 18 amino acids. Germline lookup yields CDR1 SGHDT and CDR2 YYEEEE. The V and J ends lost 7 bases and 5 bases, in that order; junction bases with no gene match: 16. For the CDR3, the DNA is TGTGCCAGCTGTCTGGGGCTAGCGGGAGGGATGCCGAACAATGAGCAGTTCTTC. Translation: CASCLGLAGGMPNNEQFF.

The V gene is TRBV7-3, the J gene TRBJ2-2, with TRBD1 identical over 8 bases. The germline V gene encodes CDR1 SGHTA and CDR2 FQGTGA. The CDR3 loop spans 15 amino acids. Trimming took 4 bases from V and 4 from J; bases not matched to a gene: 5. The CDR3 reads CASSSRQGFTGELFF. As DNA, the CDR3 is TGTGCCAGCAGCTCTCGACAGGGGTTCACCGGGGAGCTGTTTTTT.

This chain links TRBV6-1 with TRBJ1-2, with 7 bases identical to TRBD1. Germline V lookup: CDR1 MNHNS, CDR2 SASEGT. Losses at the gene ends were 1 base for V and 5 bases for J; bases not matched to a gene: 4. The CDR3 is 14 amino acids. This chain's CDR3 is CASSEEGTVYGYTF. The CDR3 DNA reads as TGTGCCAGCAGTGAAGAAGGGACAGTTTATGGCTACACCTTC.

By frequency in the sample, this clone is medium-sized. The gene calls are TRBV2 and TRBJ1-5; D ambiguous. V gave up 7 bases and J gave up 6 bases, with 16 bases separating them. In germline, CDR1 is SNHLY, CDR2 FYNNEI. This CDR3 region has 14 residues. CDR3 in amino acids: CASKQTSGVQPQHF. The CDR3 DNA sequence: TGTGCCAGCAAACAAACCTCTGGAGTTCAGCCCCAGCATTTT. Drawing the rest from reference TRBV2 and TRBJ1-5, the complete variable domain is EPEVTQTPSHQVTQMGQEVILRCVPISNHLYFYWYRQILGQKVEFLVSFYNNEISEKSEIFDDQFSVERPDGSNFTLKIRSTKLEDSAMYFCASKQTSGVQPQHFGDGTRLSIL.

The V call is TRBV4-3, the J call TRBJ1-4, with D uncertain. CDR1 is LGHNA, CDR2 YSLEER, per germline. This CDR3 region has 15 residues. With 0 bases removed from V and 8 bases from J, the gap between germline ends came to 13 bases. CDR3 loop: CASSQDQTVGEKLFF. The DNA for the CDR3 is TGCGCCAGCAGCCAAGATCAAACAGTTGGGGAAAAACTGTTTTTT.

The chain couples TRBV19 to TRBJ1-2; TRBD1 aligns across 8 bases. The germline V gene has CDR1 LNHDA and CDR2 SQIVND (reference sequence). Germline trimming cut 9 bases from V and 0 bases from J; bases unmatched to any gene: 9. CDR3 length: 15 amino acids. For the CDR3, the DNA is TGTGCCAGCAAGGACAGGGAGGGGCCTAACTATGGCTACACCTTC. It specifies CASKDREGPNYGYTF.

This chain joins TRBV7-6 and TRBJ2-3; D remains ambiguous. The CDR3 loop spans 14 amino acids. Per the germline V gene, CDR1 is SGHVS and CDR2 is FNYEAQ. The V gene lost 2 bases and the J gene lost 2 bases, with 8 bases spanning the gap. In nucleotides, the CDR3 is TGTGCCAGCAGCTTACTTTCCCCCACAGATACGCAGTATTTT. Its protein product is CASSLLSPTDTQYF. The whole variable domain, remainder taken from reference TRBV7-6 and TRBJ2-3, is GAGVSQSPRYKVTKRGQDVALRCDPISGHVSLYWYRQALGQGPEFLTYFNYEAQQDKSGLPNDRFSAERPEGSISTLTIQRTEQRDSAMYRCASSLLSPTDTQYFGPGTRLTVL.

V gene TRBV10-3 combines with J gene TRBJ2-7, with a weak D call TRBD1 (5 bases). CDR1 ENHRY and CDR2 SYGVKD come from the germline V gene. The CDR3 runs to 12 residues. The chain's CDR3 is CAIGLGVNEQYF. In DNA form, the CDR3 reads TGTGCTATCGGGTTAGGGGTGAACGAGCAGTACTTC.